Following are 5 T cell receptor beta chains from one sample sequenced in a study of cytomegalovirus exposure and HLA in healthy donors. Amplification used 60 Vbeta primers and 13 Jbeta primers. The protocol was immunoSEQ multiplex PCR, while the TCRdb copy is restricted to in-frame clones and leaves out a portion. Here the sample spans approximately 180,000 clones, around four fifths being singletons. Input material: PBMCs. These receptors were taken from a girl aged 10-17 years in good health and CMV-seropositive.

V is TRBV11-3 and J is TRBJ1-4, with 8 bases that match TRBD1. Trimming cost V 2 bases and J 5 bases; bases outside gene matches: 10. CDR3 length: 17 residues. Per the germline V gene, CDR1 is SGHNT and CDR2 is YENEEA. DNA for the CDR3: TGTGCCAGCAGCTTACGCGTAACCGGGACAGGAAATGAAAAACTGTTTTTT. This codes for CASSLRVTGTGNEKLFF. Together with reference TRBV11-3 and TRBJ1-4, the CDR3 gives the full variable domain: EAGVVQSPRYKIIEKKQPVAFWCNPISGHNTLYWYLQNLGQGPELLIRYENEEAVDDSQLPKDRFSAERLKGVDSTLKIQPAELGDSAVYLCASSLRVTGTGNEKLFFGSGTQLSVL.

The V call is TRBV10-3, the J call TRBJ1-2; no clear D. Deletions cut 5 bases from V and 3 bases from J, with 13 bases between. Germline values: CDR1 ENHRY, CDR2 SYGVKD. The CDR3 contains 14 residues. The CDR3 region is CAISSRNRDYGYTF. CDR3 DNA sequence: TGTGCCATCAGTTCCCGGAACAGAGACTATGGCTACACCTTC.

This clone was recorded a few times. This chain links TRBV30 with TRBJ2-3; 8 bases match TRBD1. CDR3 length: 14 amino acids. Germline loops: CDR1 GTSNPN, CDR2 SVGIG (reference sequence). The J segment lost 3 bases and the V segment lost 4 bases, leaving 6 bases of the junction unmatched. CDR3 sequence reads: CAWTGQGETDTQYF. CDR3 DNA: TGTGCCTGGACCGGACAGGGTGAGACAGATACGCAGTATTTT. The full variable domain, in which reference TRBV30 and TRBJ2-3 provide the parts outside the CDR3, is SQTIHQWPATLVQPVGSPLSLECTVEGTSNPNLYWYRQAAGRGLQLLFYSVGIGQISSEVPQNLSASRPQDRQFILSSKKLLLSDSGFYLCAWTGQGETDTQYFGPGTRLTVL.

The chain uses TRBV6-1 and TRBJ1-6; D is undetermined. Trimming left V 3 bases short and J 2 bases short, with 8 bases between. The CDR3 is made up of 15 amino acids. The V gene's germline CDR1 is MNHNS and CDR2 SASEGT. CDR3 nucleotides: TGTGCCAGCAGTGATCTGGCAACCTATAATTCACCCCTCCACTTT. This sequence encodes CASSDLATYNSPLHF.

The table lists this clone with a count of one. The chain carries TRBV5-6 and TRBJ2-5; 8 bases are a match to TRBD1. The CDR3 is 15 amino acids. Losses at the gene ends were 0 bases for V and 5 bases for J; bases not matched to a gene: 6. Per germline, CDR1 SGHDT and CDR2 YYEEEE. The CDR3 region is CASSLGQGWTETQYF. CDR3 DNA: TGTGCCAGCAGCTTGGGACAGGGGTGGACGGAGACCCAGTACTTC.